The 2 T cell receptor beta chains listed next were all sequenced from one sample in a study of blood T cells in healthy people across ages (dated by TCRdb to about 2015). The library was obtained by 5' RACE. Instrument used: Illumina HiSeq 2500. The second PCR ran for roughly 7 to 11 cycles and used a J-beta primer mix along with a sample-barcoded 5' primer. Using fastp at Q25 and MiXCR, TCRdb reprocessed the public reads and kept productive beta chains. Here each entry gathers all rows of one CDR3 protein and keeps the most common genes and DNA. The sample profile shows 1.5 million to 2 million distinct CDR3 sequences; almost 35% of them were found once. About 10% of the sample goes to the ten largest clones. Sequencing was performed on blood. These receptor sequences come from a woman in her twenties or thirties in good health.

The V call is TRBV28, the J call TRBJ2-5; D unresolved. Germline V CDR1 and CDR2: MDHEN, SYDVKM. The CDR3 has 12 amino acids. The germline V and J ends were trimmed by 7 bases and 3 bases, with 9 bases remaining between them. The CDR3 loop reads CASNNLKETQYF. The CDR3 nucleotides read TGTGCCAGCAACAACTTGAAAGAGACCCAGTACTTC.

The chain employs TRBV7-6 and TRBJ2-7, with 8 positions matching TRBD2. Trimming at V came to 4 bases and at J to 4 bases, leaving 15 bases not matched to a gene. This CDR3 contains 17 residues. The V gene's germline CDR1 is SGHVS and CDR2 FNYEAQ. The CDR3 coding sequence is TGTGCCAGCAGCTGGCGGGCTAGCAGGACTAGCATTTACGAGCAGTACTTC. Translating gives CASSWRASRTSIYEQYF.